The 31 T cell receptor beta chains presented below share a single source sample, sequenced in a study of T cell responses to AZD1222 COVID-19 vaccine. Clones were read by immunoSEQ multiplex PCR, and TCRdb kept only the in-frame ones, dropping some. The sample comprises 95,000 to 150,000 clones, 70% to 90% of which are singletons, and less than 10% rests with the top ten. The sample consisted of peripheral blood, taken on day 0 of AZD1222 vaccination. The receptors stem from an adult in good health.

This chain links TRBV30 with TRBJ2-7; 7 bases agree with TRBD2. The CDR3 has 19 residues. V was pared by 3 bases and J by 4 bases, with 24 bases of the junction left unmatched. Germline values: CDR1 GTSNPN, CDR2 SVGIG (reference sequence). The CDR3 DNA is TGTGCCTGGAGCGACTTTTGGTCTAGCGGCCCAGATCCGGCGTACGAGCAGTACTTC. Translated, it gives CAWSDFWSSGPDPAYEQYF. Full variable domain (outside the CDR3, taken from reference TRBV30 and TRBJ2-7): SQTIHQWPATLVQPVGSPLSLECTVEGTSNPNLYWYRQAAGRGLQLLFYSVGIGQISSEVPQNLSASRPQDRQFILSSKKLLLSDSGFYLCAWSDFWSSGPDPAYEQYFGPGTRLTVT.

This chain uses TRBV12-3 or TRBV12-4 with TRBJ2-7, with a tentative D call TRBD1 (6 bases). The V and J ends lost 6 bases and 0 bases respectively, with 9 bases between them. The CDR3 is made up of 13 amino acids. The CDR3 sequence: CASRQDSSYEQYF. CDR3 nucleotides: TGTGCCAGCAGACAGGACAGCTCCTACGAGCAGTACTTC.

This clone was seen a few times. V usage is TRBV7-9 and J usage is TRBJ1-2; D is perhaps TRBD1 (5 bases). V gave up 0 bases and J gave up 4 bases, with 15 bases separating them. Germline V gene lookup returns CDR1 SEHNR and CDR2 FQNEAQ (reference sequence). The CDR3 is 16 residues long. CDR3 in DNA: TGTGCCAGCAGCTTAGCCTCTGGGACGGTACCCTATGGCTACACCTTC. This translates into CASSLASGTVPYGYTF.

The genes are TRBV3-1 (or the pseudogene TRBV3-2) and TRBJ1-2, with D maybe TRBD1 (5 bases). The CDR3 sequence is 15 residues long. From germline, CDR1 is LGHDT and CDR2 YNNKEL (reference sequence). V lost 4 bases, J lost 4 bases, and 16 bases lay in between. The CDR3 sequence: CASSLGTNRFYGYTF. CDR3 coding DNA: TGTGCCAGCAGCCTTGGGACCAACCGATTCTATGGCTACACCTTC.

This rearrangement joins TRBV4-2 to TRBJ2-7, with 8 bases matching TRBD2. The length of the CDR3 is 17 residues. From germline, CDR1 is LGHNA and CDR2 YNFKEQ. Germline trimming cut 1 base from V and 0 bases from J; bases unmatched to any gene: 8. CDR3 loop: CASSQVLAGSSSYEQYF. The CDR3 nucleotides are TGTGCCAGCAGCCAAGTTCTAGCGGGCTCTAGCTCCTACGAGCAGTACTTC.

The chain employs TRBV30 and TRBJ2-6; TRBD1 might be the D (6 bases). This CDR3 spans 12 amino acids. Germline values: CDR1 GTSNPN, CDR2 SVGIG (reference sequence). Deletions cut 0 bases from V and 11 bases from J, with 8 bases between. CDR3 protein: CAWSVGGDVLTF. For the CDR3, the DNA is TGTGCCTGGAGTGTAGGGGGAGACGTCCTGACTTTC.

J is TRBJ2-7 and V is TRBV18; D perhaps matches TRBD1 (6 bases). The V gene lost 5 bases and the J gene lost 3 bases, with 14 bases spanning the gap. There are 14 residues in the CDR3. Germline values: CDR1 KGHSH, CDR2 LQKENI. Here the CDR3 reads CASSFGQSYYEQYF. DNA for the CDR3: TGTGCCAGCTCATTCGGACAGAGCTACTACGAGCAGTACTTC.

This clone appeared once. The V gene is TRBV19, the J gene TRBJ1-5; 11 bases line up with TRBD1. Germline V gives CDR1 LNHDA, CDR2 SQIVND (reference sequence). The CDR3 totals 14 residues. The V and J ends lost 5 bases and 6 bases, in that order; junction bases with no gene match: 3. The CDR3 bases are TGTGCCAGTAGTTGGACAGGGGGCGGTCAGCCCCAGCATTTT. It is translated as CASSWTGGGQPQHF.

This rearrangement joins TRBV6-4 to TRBJ1-6, with TRBD1 as a possible D gene (6 bases). V lost 6 bases and J lost 7, with 16 bases in between. The CDR3 totals 15 residues. The germline V gene encodes CDR1 MRHNA and CDR2 SNTAGT. The CDR3 DNA sequence: TGTGCCAGCAGGGCTGGTGGGCAGGGGAATTCACCCCTCCACTTT. This gives the protein CASRAGGQGNSPLHF.

Written as DNA, the CDR3 is TGTGCCAGCAGCCCCAGACCTATGGGCACTGAAGCTTTCTTT. It yields the protein CASSPRPMGTEAFF. The rearrangement uses TRBV7-9 and TRBJ1-1, with D hard to call. The length of the CDR3 is 14 residues. Trimming removed 5 bases from V and 4 bases from J, with 14 bases in between. CDR1 and CDR2 (germline): SEHNR, FQNEAQ (reference sequence).

The genes are TRBV3-1 (or the pseudogene TRBV3-2) and TRBJ2-4; TRBD1 or TRBD2 may be the D gene (5 bases each). Trimming removed 3 bases at V and 4 bases at J, with 13 bases between. CDR1 is LGHDT, CDR2 YNNKEL, per germline (reference sequence). This CDR3 is built from 15 residues. The CDR3 coding sequence is TGTGCCAGCAGCCAGCCGGGACCACCAAAAAACATTCAGTACTTC. Amino acid sequence: CASSQPGPPKNIQYF.

V usage is TRBV7-9 and J usage is TRBJ2-7; the D gene is possibly TRBD2 (6 bases). In germline, CDR1 is SEHNR, CDR2 FQNEAQ (reference sequence). This CDR3 comprises 15 residues. Trimming took off 5 bases at V and 0 bases at J, with 14 bases between the two ends. As DNA, the CDR3 is TGTGCCAGCAGCAATTCCGGGACTGGCTCCTACGAGCAGTACTTC. This sequence encodes CASSNSGTGSYEQYF.

The chain links TRBV19 to TRBJ2-7; D might be TRBD1 (5 bases). Germline V gene data show CDR1 as LNHDA and CDR2 as SQIVND (reference sequence). Deletions cut 4 bases from V and 3 bases from J, with 10 bases between. CDR3 length equals 13 residues. The CDR3 loop is CASSTRQNYEQYF. The CDR3 nucleotides read TGTGCCAGTAGTACCAGACAGAACTACGAGCAGTACTTC. Using reference TRBV19 and TRBJ2-7 for the parts outside the CDR3, the full variable domain is DGGITQSPKYLFRKEGQNVTLSCEQNLNHDAMYWYRQDPGQGLRLIYYSQIVNDFQKGDIAEGYSVSREKKESFPLTVTSAQKNPTAFYLCASSTRQNYEQYFGPGTRLTVT.

The chain couples TRBV28 to TRBJ1-2; TRBD1 matches 8 bases. Trimming cost V 8 bases and J 2 bases; bases outside gene matches: 4. The CDR3 has 13 amino acids. From germline, CDR1 is MDHEN and CDR2 SYDVKM. The CDR3 loop is CASGQGRNYGYTF. The DNA of the CDR3 is TGTGCCAGCGGACAGGGAAGGAACTATGGCTACACCTTC.

The chain is built from TRBV12-3 or TRBV12-4 and TRBJ1-1; D is unclear. Trimming shortened V by 6 bases and J by 3 bases, and 5 bases separated the two germline ends. This CDR3 region has 11 residues. CDR3 sequence: CASRPYTEAFF. CDR3 in DNA: TGTGCCAGCAGGCCGTACACTGAAGCTTTCTTT.

The gene calls are TRBV6-5 and TRBJ1-2, with D possibly TRBD1 on 6 matching bases. This CDR3 spans 15 amino acids. CDR1 is MNHEY, CDR2 SVGAGI, per germline. V shed 6 bases and J shed 1 base, with 15 bases lying between them. As DNA, the CDR3 is TGTGCCAGCAGCCTATCAGGGGCATTTAACTATGGCTACACCTTC. It translates to CASSLSGAFNYGYTF.

The chain employs TRBV21-1 and TRBJ1-6. TRBV21-1 corresponds to a pseudogene. This CDR3 is built from 17 residues. The CDR3 bases are TGTGCCAGCAGCAAAAGAAACGGAGCTCCGATAAATTCACCCCTCCACTTT. As protein: CASSKRNGAPINSPLHF.

This chain links TRBV7-9 with TRBJ2-2, with TRBD2 matching over 11 bases. Trimming cost V 3 bases and J 6 bases; bases outside gene matches: 6. The CDR3 spans 16 residues. Germline V lookup: CDR1 SEHNR, CDR2 FQNEAQ (reference sequence). The CDR3 here is CASSFLAGGPAGELFF. The CDR3 coding sequence is TGTGCCAGCAGCTTCTTAGCGGGAGGGCCGGCCGGGGAGCTGTTTTTT.

The chain links TRBV11-1 to TRBJ1-1; weak D call: TRBD1 (6 bases). The CDR3 contains 15 residues. The germline V and J ends were trimmed by 1 base and 4 bases, with 13 bases remaining between them. Germline assignment: CDR1 SGHAT and CDR2 FQDESV (reference sequence). CDR3 sequence: CASSLVVGAGTEAFF. CDR3 coding DNA: TGTGCCAGCAGCTTAGTTGTGGGGGCGGGCACTGAAGCTTTCTTT.

Only one count was recorded for this clone. The gene calls are TRBV29-1 and TRBJ2-2; 8 bases align to TRBD2. The CDR3 spans 14 residues. V gave up 4 bases and J gave up 5 bases; unmatched junction bases: 6. Germline V gives CDR1 SQVTM, CDR2 ANQGSEA. DNA for the CDR3: TGCAGCGTTGTATGGAGCGGGAGAACCGGGGAGCTGTTTTTT. It translates to CSVVWSGRTGELFF.

The chain has TRBV5-6 and TRBJ2-7; 7 nucleotides line up with TRBD1. The CDR3 loop spans 15 amino acids. The V gene's germline CDR1 is SGHDT and CDR2 YYEEEE. V lost 3 bases, J lost 4 bases, and 10 bases stayed unmatched. CDR3 sequence (DNA): TGTGCCAGCAGCTACGATGAGACAGGGACATACGAGCAGTACTTC. Its protein product is CASSYDETGTYEQYF.

This clone showed up many times. This rearrangement joins TRBV5-1 to TRBJ1-2; the match to TRBD1 covers 9 bases. V dropped 4 bases and J dropped 7; count of bases not matched to a gene: 5. This CDR3 contains 13 residues. CDR1 and CDR2 from the germline V gene are SGHRS and YFSETQ. CDR3: CASSVGQGGGYTF. The DNA of the CDR3 is TGCGCCAGCAGCGTGGGACAGGGTGGTGGCTACACCTTC.

This clone was recorded a few times. This chain joins TRBV30 and TRBJ1-3; TRBD1 agrees at 10 bases. V gave up 3 bases and J gave up 0 bases; unmatched junction bases: 14. This CDR3 comprises 19 residues. Per germline, CDR1 GTSNPN and CDR2 SVGIG (reference sequence). CDR3 sequence: CAWRGDRWTGGYSGNTIYF. As DNA, the CDR3 is TGTGCCTGGAGGGGCGATCGCTGGACAGGGGGATACTCTGGAAACACCATATATTTT.

The genes are TRBV7-2 and TRBJ1-5, with TRBD1 as a possible D gene (5 bases). Trimming removed 5 bases from V and 5 bases from J, with 16 bases in between. CDR1 is SGHTA, CDR2 FQGNSA, per germline. The CDR3 spans 15 residues. DNA for the CDR3: TGTGCCAGCAGCACTACCCGGGACGGCTATCAGCCCCAGCATTTT. Protein: CASSTTRDGYQPQHF.

The genes are TRBV12-2 and TRBJ1-5; TRBD1 is the table's D call and was not checked against the DNA. TRBV12-2 is a pseudogene segment. The CDR3 consists of 13 residues. In DNA, the CDR3 is TGTGCAAGTCGCTTCAGGGATGATCAGCCCCAGCATTTT. Protein sequence: CASRFRDDQPQHF.

The chain uses TRBV5-4 and TRBJ2-3; TRBD1 matches at 7 bases. The germline V gene has CDR1 SGHNT and CDR2 YYREEE (reference sequence). J lost 4 bases, V lost 2 bases, and 4 bases had no gene match. The CDR3 covers 14 residues. This CDR3 reads CASSFAGGPDTQYF. CDR3 sequence (DNA): TGTGCCAGCAGCTTTGCAGGGGGACCAGATACGCAGTATTTT.

This CDR3 reads CASSLVAGGLTDTQYF. The DNA of the CDR3 is TGTGCCAGCAGCTTAGTAGCGGGGGGCCTCACAGATACGCAGTATTTT. The V and J genes are TRBV7-6 and TRBJ2-3; 10 nucleotides agree with TRBD2. After removal of 1 base from V and 2 bases from J, the junction contained 3 bases not matched to a gene. The V gene's germline CDR1 is SGHVS and CDR2 FNYEAQ. CDR3 size: 16 residues.

J is TRBJ1-6 and V is TRBV9, with 7 bases matching TRBD1. Germline V gives CDR1 SGDLS, CDR2 YYNGEE. With V trimmed by 5 bases and J by 9 bases, 11 bases remained unmatched. This CDR3 comprises 15 residues. The CDR3 reads CASSAPGTDGSPLHF. The CDR3 DNA reads as TGTGCCAGCAGTGCCCCTGGGACAGATGGTTCACCCCTCCACTTT. Together with reference TRBV9 and TRBJ1-6, the CDR3 gives the full variable domain: DSGVTQTPKHLITATGQRVTLRCSPRSGDLSVYWYQQSLDQGLQFLIQYYNGEERAKGNILERFSAQQFPDLHSELNLSSLELGDSALYFCASSAPGTDGSPLHFGNGTRLTVT.

The rearrangement uses TRBV28 and TRBJ1-2; D is undetermined. CDR3 length equals 15 residues. The germline V gene encodes CDR1 MDHEN and CDR2 SYDVKM. Trimming took off 6 bases at V and 4 bases at J, with 18 bases between the two ends. The CDR3 spells CASSFPAVAAYGYTF. CDR3 DNA sequence: TGTGCCAGCAGCTTCCCGGCAGTCGCGGCCTATGGCTACACCTTC.

The V call is TRBV10-3, the J call TRBJ1-1, with a tentative D call TRBD1 (6 bases). The CDR3 contains 15 residues. Trimming removed 5 bases from V and 0 bases from J, with 13 bases in between. Germline V lookup: CDR1 ENHRY, CDR2 SYGVKD. CDR3: CAISTTGLMNTEAFF. CDR3 nucleotides: TGTGCCATCAGTACGACAGGCCTCATGAACACTGAAGCTTTCTTT.

The gene calls are TRBV27 and TRBJ1-6; possible D gene TRBD1, 5 bases. V was trimmed by 3 bases and J by 1 base, leaving 7 bases between them. This CDR3 has 15 amino acids. Germline CDR1 MNHEY, CDR2 SMNVEV (reference sequence). The CDR3 DNA reads as TGTGCCAGCAGTTTGGGGGTATCCTATAATTCACCCCTCCACTTT. Protein: CASSLGVSYNSPLHF.